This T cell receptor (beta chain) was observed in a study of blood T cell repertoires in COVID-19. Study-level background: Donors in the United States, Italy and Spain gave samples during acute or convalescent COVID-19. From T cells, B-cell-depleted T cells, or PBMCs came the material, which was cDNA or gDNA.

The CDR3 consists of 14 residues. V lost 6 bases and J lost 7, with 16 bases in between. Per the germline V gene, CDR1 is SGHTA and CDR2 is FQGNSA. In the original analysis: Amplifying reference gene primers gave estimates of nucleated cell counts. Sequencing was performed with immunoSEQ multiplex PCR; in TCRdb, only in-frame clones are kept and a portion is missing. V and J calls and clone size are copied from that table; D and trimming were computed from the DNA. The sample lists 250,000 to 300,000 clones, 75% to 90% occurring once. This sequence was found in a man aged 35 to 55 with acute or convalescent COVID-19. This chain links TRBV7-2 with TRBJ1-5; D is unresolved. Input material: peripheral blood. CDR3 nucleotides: TGTGCCAGCAGGTTTGTCGGCAGCGAGCAGCCCCAGCATTTT. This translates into CASRFVGSEQPQHF.